Listed below are T cell receptor beta chains from one sample, sequenced in a study of T cell clones after liver transplantation. Sequencing used immunoSEQ multiplex PCR; TCRdb keeps in-frame clones, though not all of them. This table has approximately 6,300 clones, less than 80% appearing once. This material consisted of CD8+ T cells from blood, taken 24 months after liver transplant. The receptors stem from a human patient who received a liver transplant. Part of the T cells may come from the graft donor. Both conserved end residues are part of each CDR3. A D gene is named only where the DNA matches it firmly. Part of the rows lack a size; the others show once, few, many or a class for expanded clones.

v_gene: TRBV19
abundance: -
d_gene: -
j_gene: TRBJ2-7
CDR3aa: CASSYTGFYEQYF
CDR3nt: TGTGCCAGTTCTTACACAGGGTTCTACGAGCAGTACTTC

v_gene: TRBV5-1
abundance: once
d_gene: -
j_gene: TRBJ1-4
CDR3aa: CASSLENTNEKLFF
CDR3nt: TGCGCCAGCAGCTTAGAAAACACTAATGAAAAACTGTTTTTT

v_gene: TRBV6-6
abundance: few
d_gene: -
j_gene: TRBJ2-1
CDR3aa: CASSPSQGGEQFF
CDR3nt: TGTGCCAGCAGTCCATCCCAAGGGGGTGAGCAGTTCTTC

v_gene: TRBV27
abundance: -
d_gene: -
j_gene: TRBJ2-3
CDR3aa: CASRQGADTQYF
CDR3nt: TGTGCCAGCAGGCAGGGTGCAGATACGCAGTATTTT

v_gene: TRBV13
abundance: -
d_gene: -
j_gene: TRBJ2-7
CDR3aa: CASRYRVSDEQYF
CDR3nt: TGTGCCAGCAGATATCGGGTCTCGGACGAGCAGTACTTC

v_gene: TRBV10-3
abundance: few
d_gene: TRBD2
j_gene: TRBJ2-2
CDR3aa: CAIRRGAGELFF
CDR3nt: TGTGCCATCAGGCGGGGGGCCGGGGAGCTGTTTTTT

v_gene: TRBV29-1
abundance: once
d_gene: -
j_gene: TRBJ1-6
CDR3aa: CSVSPEGGRPLHF
CDR3nt: TGCAGCGTTTCCCCCGAAGGGGGGAGACCCCTCCACTTT

v_gene: TRBV4-1
abundance: -
d_gene: TRBD2
j_gene: TRBJ2-7
CDR3aa: CASSQGTSGRSFEQYF
CDR3nt: TGCGCCAGCAGCCAGGGGACTAGCGGGAGAAGTTTCGAGCAGTACTTC

v_gene: TRBV6-5
abundance: -
d_gene: -
j_gene: TRBJ2-1
CDR3aa: CASSWGLRHEQFF
CDR3nt: TGTGCCAGCAGTTGGGGACTCCGTCATGAGCAGTTCTTC

v_gene: TRBV5-6
abundance: -
d_gene: -
j_gene: TRBJ2-7
CDR3aa: CASSAGQSTYEQYF
CDR3nt: TGTGCCAGCAGCGCCGGACAGTCGACCTACGAGCAGTACTTC

v_gene: TRBV2
abundance: medium-sized
d_gene: TRBD1
j_gene: TRBJ1-4
CDR3aa: CASSDQGADYEKLFF
CDR3nt: TGTGCCAGCAGTGATCAGGGGGCGGATTATGAAAAACTGTTTTTT

v_gene: TRBV4-3
abundance: -
d_gene: -
j_gene: TRBJ2-2
CDR3aa: CASSQAGGGELFF
CDR3nt: TGCGCCAGCAGCCAAGCTGGGGGCGGGGAGCTGTTTTTT

v_gene: TRBV5-3
abundance: -
d_gene: TRBD2
j_gene: TRBJ2-5
CDR3aa: CARAGGERETQYF
CDR3nt: TGTGCCAGAGCGGGGGGCGAGAGGGAGACCCAGTACTTC

v_gene: TRBV10-2
abundance: -
d_gene: -
j_gene: TRBJ2-1
CDR3aa: CASGKGDWPFF
CDR3nt: TGCGCCAGCGGGAAAGGTGATTGGCCGTTCTTC

v_gene: TRBV19
abundance: -
d_gene: -
j_gene: TRBJ2-3
CDR3aa: CASSIALGDTDTQYF
CDR3nt: TGTGCCAGTAGTATCGCGCTGGGAGACACAGATACGCAGTATTTT

v_gene: TRBV27
abundance: -
d_gene: TRBD1
j_gene: TRBJ2-1
CDR3aa: CASSYPGQGVNEQFF
CDR3nt: TGTGCCAGCAGTTATCCGGGACAGGGGGTGAATGAGCAGTTCTTC

v_gene: TRBV27
abundance: -
d_gene: -
j_gene: TRBJ2-1
CDR3aa: CASSSNYNEQFF
CDR3nt: TGTGCCAGCAGTTCCAATTACAATGAGCAGTTCTTC